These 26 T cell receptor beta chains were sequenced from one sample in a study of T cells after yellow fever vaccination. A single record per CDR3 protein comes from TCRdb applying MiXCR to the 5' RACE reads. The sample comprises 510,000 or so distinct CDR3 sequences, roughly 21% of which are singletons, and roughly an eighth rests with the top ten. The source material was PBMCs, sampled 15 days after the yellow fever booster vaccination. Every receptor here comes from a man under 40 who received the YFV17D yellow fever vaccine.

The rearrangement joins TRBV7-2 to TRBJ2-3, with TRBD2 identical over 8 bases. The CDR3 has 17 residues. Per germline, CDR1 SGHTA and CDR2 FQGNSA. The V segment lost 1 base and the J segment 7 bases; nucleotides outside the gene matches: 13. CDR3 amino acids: CASSLVGAGGMRNTQYF. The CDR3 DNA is TGTGCCAGCAGCTTAGTGGGGGCGGGAGGAATGCGAAATACGCAGTATTTT.

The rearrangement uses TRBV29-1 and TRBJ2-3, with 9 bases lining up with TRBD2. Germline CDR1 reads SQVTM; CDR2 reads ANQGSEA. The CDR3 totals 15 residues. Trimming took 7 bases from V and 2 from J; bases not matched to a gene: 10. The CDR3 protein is CSGLTLAGITDTQYF. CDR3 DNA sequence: TGCAGCGGTCTGACGCTAGCGGGAATCACAGATACGCAGTATTTT.

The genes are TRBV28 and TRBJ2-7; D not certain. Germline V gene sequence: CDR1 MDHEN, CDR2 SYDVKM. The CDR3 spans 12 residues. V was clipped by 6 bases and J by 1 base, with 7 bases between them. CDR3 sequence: CASSERSYEQYF. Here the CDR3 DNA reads TGTGCCAGCAGCGAGAGGTCCTACGAGCAGTACTTC.

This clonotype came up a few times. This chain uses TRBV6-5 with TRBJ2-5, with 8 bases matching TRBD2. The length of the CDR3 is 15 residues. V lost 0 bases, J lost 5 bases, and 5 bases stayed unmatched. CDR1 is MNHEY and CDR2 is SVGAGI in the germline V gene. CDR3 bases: TGTGCCAGCAGTTACTCTCCAGCGGGGGCGGAGACCCAGTACTTC. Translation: CASSYSPAGAETQYF.

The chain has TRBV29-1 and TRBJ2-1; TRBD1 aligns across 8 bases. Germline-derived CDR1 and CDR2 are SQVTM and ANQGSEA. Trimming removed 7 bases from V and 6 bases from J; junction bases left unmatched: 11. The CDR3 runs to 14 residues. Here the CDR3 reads CSALRDRRANEQFF. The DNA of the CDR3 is TGCAGCGCCCTACGGGACAGGAGGGCCAATGAGCAGTTCTTC.

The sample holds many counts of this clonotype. The CDR3 loop reads CASSPGQVTTGANVLTF. The CDR3 nucleotides read TGTGCCAGCAGTCCGGGACAGGTGACGACTGGGGCCAACGTCCTGACTTTC. The chain carries TRBV27 and TRBJ2-6, with 8 bases that match TRBD1. CDR1 MNHEY and CDR2 SMNVEV come from the germline V gene (reference sequence). Unmatched junction bases numbered 8, after V lost 5 bases and J lost 2 bases. The CDR3 is 17 residues long.

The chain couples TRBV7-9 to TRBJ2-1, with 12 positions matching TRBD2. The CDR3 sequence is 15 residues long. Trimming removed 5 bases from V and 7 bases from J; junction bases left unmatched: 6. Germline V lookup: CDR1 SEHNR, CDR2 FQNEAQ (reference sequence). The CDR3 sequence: CASSQRLAGANEQFF. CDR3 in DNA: TGTGCCAGCAGCCAACGACTAGCGGGAGCTAATGAGCAGTTCTTC.

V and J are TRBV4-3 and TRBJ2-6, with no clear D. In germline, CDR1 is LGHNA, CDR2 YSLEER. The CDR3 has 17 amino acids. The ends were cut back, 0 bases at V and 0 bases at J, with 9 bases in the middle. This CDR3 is CASSQEWQASGANVLTF. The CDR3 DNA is TGCGCCAGCAGCCAAGAGTGGCAGGCCTCTGGGGCCAACGTCCTGACTTTC.

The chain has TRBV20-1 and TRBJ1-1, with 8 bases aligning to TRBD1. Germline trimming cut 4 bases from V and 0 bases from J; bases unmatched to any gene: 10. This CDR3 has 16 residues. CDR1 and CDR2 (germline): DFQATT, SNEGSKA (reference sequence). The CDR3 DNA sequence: TGCAGTGCTACCCCAGAGACAGGGGAAGTGAACACTGAAGCTTTCTTT. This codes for CSATPETGEVNTEAFF.

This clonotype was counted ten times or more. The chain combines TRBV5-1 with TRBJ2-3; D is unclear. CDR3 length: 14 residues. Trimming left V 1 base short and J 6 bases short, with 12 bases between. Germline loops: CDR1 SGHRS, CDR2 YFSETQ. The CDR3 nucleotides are TGCGCCAGCAGCTTGAGGCCTCTAGGGGATACGCAGTATTTT. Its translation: CASSLRPLGDTQYF.

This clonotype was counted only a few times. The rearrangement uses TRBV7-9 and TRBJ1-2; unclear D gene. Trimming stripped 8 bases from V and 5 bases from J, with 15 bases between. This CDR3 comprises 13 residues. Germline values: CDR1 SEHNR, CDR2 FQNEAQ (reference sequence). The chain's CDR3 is CASLGGLEYGYTF. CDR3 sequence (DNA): TGTGCCAGCCTGGGAGGACTGGAATATGGCTACACCTTC.

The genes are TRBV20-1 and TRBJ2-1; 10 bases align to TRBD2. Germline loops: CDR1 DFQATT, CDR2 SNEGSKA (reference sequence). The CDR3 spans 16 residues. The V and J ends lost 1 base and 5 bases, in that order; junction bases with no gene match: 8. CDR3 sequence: CSARGELAGYHNEQFF. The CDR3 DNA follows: TGCAGTGCTAGAGGGGAACTAGCGGGATATCACAATGAGCAGTTCTTC.

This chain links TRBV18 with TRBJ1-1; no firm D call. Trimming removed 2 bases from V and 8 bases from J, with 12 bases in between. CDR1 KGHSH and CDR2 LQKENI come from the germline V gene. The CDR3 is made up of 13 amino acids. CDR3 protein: CASSPGREREAFF. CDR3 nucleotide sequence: TGTGCCAGCTCACCAGGTCGGGAGCGCGAAGCTTTCTTT.

The CDR3 DNA follows: TGTGCCAGCACCGAAGTTTTTCGGACGACTAACAATGAGCAGTTCTTC. It is translated as CASTEVFRTTNNEQFF. The rearrangement links TRBV21-1 to TRBJ2-1; TRBD2 is the table's D call, not checked against the DNA. TRBV21-1 constitutes a pseudogene. This CDR3 contains 16 residues.

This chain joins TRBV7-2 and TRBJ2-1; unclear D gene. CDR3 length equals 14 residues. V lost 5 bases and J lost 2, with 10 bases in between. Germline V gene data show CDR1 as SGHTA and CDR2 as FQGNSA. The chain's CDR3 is CASSLNPAYNEQFF. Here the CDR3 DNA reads TGTGCCAGCAGCCTCAACCCTGCCTACAATGAGCAGTTCTTC.

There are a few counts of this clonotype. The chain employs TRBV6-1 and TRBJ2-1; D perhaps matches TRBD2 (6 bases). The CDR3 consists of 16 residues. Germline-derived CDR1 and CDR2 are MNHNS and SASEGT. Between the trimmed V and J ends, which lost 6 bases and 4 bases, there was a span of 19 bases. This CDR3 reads CASSPLSRGSYNEQFF. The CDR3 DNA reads TGTGCCAGCAGCCCCCTCTCACGGGGGAGTTACAATGAGCAGTTCTTC.

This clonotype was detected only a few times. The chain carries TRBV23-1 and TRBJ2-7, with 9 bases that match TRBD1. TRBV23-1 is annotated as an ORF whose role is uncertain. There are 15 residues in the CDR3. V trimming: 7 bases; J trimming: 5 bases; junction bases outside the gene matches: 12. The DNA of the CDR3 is TGCGCCAGCAATTACCGGGACAGGGCTGTTGACGAGCAGTACTTC. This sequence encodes CASNYRDRAVDEQYF.

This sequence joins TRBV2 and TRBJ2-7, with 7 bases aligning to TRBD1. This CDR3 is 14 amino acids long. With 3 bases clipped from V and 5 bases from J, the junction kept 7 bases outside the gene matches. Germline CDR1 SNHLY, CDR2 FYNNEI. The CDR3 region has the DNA TGTGCCAGCAGTGATCGTAGGGGGCCGCACGAGCAGTACTTC. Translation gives CASSDRRGPHEQYF. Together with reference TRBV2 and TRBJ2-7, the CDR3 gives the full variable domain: EPEVTQTPSHQVTQMGQEVILRCVPISNHLYFYWYRQILGQKVEFLVSFYNNEISEKSEIFDDQFSVERPDGSNFTLKIRSTKLEDSAMYFCASSDRRGPHEQYFGPGTRLTVT.

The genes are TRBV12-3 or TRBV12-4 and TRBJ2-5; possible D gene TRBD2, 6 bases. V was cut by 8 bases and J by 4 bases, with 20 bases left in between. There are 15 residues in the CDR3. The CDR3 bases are TGTGCCAGCCTTAGACTCGGGGGTGGAGGAGAGACCCAGTACTTC. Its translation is CASLRLGGGGETQYF.

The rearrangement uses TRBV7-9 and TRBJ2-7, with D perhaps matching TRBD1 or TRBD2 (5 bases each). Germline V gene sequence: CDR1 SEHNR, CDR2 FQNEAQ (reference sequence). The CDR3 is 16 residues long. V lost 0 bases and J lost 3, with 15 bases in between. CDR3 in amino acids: CASSLAGFGAFYEQYF. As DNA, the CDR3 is TGTGCCAGCAGCTTAGCCGGGTTCGGGGCCTTCTACGAGCAGTACTTC. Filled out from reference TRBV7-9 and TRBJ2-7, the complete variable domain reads DTGVSQNPRHKITKRGQNVTFRCDPISEHNRLYWYRQTLGQGPEFLTYFQNEAQLEKSRLLSDRFSAERPKGSFSTLEIQRTEQGDSAMYLCASSLAGFGAFYEQYFGPGTRLTVT.

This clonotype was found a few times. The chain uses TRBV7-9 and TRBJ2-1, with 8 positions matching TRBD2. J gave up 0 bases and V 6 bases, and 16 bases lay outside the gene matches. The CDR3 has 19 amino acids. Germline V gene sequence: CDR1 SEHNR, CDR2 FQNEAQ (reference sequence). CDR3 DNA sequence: TGTGCCAGCAGGTACCAAGAGGGGATAGCGGGGAGCTCCTACAATGAGCAGTTCTTC. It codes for CASRYQEGIAGSSYNEQFF. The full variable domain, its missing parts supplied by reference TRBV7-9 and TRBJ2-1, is DTGVSQNPRHKITKRGQNVTFRCDPISEHNRLYWYRQTLGQGPEFLTYFQNEAQLEKSRLLSDRFSAERPKGSFSTLEIQRTEQGDSAMYLCASRYQEGIAGSSYNEQFFGPGTRLTVL.

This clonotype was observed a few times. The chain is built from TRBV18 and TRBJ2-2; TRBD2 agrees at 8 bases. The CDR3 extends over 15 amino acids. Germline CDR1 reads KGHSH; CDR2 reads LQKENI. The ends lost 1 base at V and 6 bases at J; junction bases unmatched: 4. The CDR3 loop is CASSPQTSEPGELFF. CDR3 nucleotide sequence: TGTGCCAGCTCACCACAGACTAGCGAACCCGGGGAGCTGTTTTTT.

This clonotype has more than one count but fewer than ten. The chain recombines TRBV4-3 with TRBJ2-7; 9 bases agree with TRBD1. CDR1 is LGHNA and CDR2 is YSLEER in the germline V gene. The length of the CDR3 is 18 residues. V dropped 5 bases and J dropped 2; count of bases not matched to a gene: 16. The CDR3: CASSYLEPRDRAPYEQYF. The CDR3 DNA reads TGCGCCAGCAGCTATCTTGAACCCCGGGACAGGGCCCCCTACGAGCAGTACTTC.

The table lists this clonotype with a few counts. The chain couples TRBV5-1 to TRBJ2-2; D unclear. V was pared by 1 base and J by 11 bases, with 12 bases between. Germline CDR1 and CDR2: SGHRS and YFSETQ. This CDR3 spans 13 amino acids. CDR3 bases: TGCGCCAGCAGCTTGCCCCGGGTCAATGAGCTGTTTTTT. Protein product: CASSLPRVNELFF.

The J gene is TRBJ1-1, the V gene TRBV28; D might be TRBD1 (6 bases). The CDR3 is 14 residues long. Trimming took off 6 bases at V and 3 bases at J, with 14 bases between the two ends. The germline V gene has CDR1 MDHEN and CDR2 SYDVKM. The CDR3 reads CASSLGGTDTEAFF. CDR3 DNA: TGTGCCAGCAGCTTAGGGGGAACCGACACTGAAGCTTTCTTT.

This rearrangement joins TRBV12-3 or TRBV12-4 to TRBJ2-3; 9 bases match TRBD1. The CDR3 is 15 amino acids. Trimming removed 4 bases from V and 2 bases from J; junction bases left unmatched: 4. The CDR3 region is CASSSGQGFTDTQYF. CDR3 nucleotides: TGTGCCAGCAGTTCCGGACAGGGGTTCACAGATACGCAGTATTTT.